This TCR beta chain was recovered during a study of T-cell reconstitution after alpha-beta-depleted transplantation in children. This CDR3 is 11 amino acids long. Germline CDR1 is SGHAT and CDR2 is FQNNGV. Trimming pared 3 bases from V and 4 bases from J, leaving 4 bases between. Using unique molecular identifiers, the investigators prepared the TCRbeta library. Each CDR3 protein gets one entry after TCRdb re-called the PCR reads with MiXCR. Among 350,000 to 450,000 distinct CDR3 sequences, 20% were seen once, and the ten largest hold 3.5% to 4%. This receptor was obtained from a human donor who donated a stem cell graft to a child with acute myeloid leukemia. The chain links TRBV11-2 to TRBJ2-7; D is ambiguous. Here the sequenced sample was PBMCs from the stem cell graft donor, taken from the stem cell graft. CDR3 DNA sequence: TGTGCCAGCAGCTTTCAGTACGAGCAGTACTTC. This gives the protein CASSFQYEQYF. The whole variable domain, remainder taken from reference TRBV11-2 and TRBJ2-7, is EAGVAQSPRYKIIEKRQSVAFWCNPISGHATLYWYQQILGQGPKLLIQFQNNGVVDDSQLPKDRFSAERLKGVDSTLKIQPAKLEDSAVYLCASSFQYEQYFGPGTRLTVT.